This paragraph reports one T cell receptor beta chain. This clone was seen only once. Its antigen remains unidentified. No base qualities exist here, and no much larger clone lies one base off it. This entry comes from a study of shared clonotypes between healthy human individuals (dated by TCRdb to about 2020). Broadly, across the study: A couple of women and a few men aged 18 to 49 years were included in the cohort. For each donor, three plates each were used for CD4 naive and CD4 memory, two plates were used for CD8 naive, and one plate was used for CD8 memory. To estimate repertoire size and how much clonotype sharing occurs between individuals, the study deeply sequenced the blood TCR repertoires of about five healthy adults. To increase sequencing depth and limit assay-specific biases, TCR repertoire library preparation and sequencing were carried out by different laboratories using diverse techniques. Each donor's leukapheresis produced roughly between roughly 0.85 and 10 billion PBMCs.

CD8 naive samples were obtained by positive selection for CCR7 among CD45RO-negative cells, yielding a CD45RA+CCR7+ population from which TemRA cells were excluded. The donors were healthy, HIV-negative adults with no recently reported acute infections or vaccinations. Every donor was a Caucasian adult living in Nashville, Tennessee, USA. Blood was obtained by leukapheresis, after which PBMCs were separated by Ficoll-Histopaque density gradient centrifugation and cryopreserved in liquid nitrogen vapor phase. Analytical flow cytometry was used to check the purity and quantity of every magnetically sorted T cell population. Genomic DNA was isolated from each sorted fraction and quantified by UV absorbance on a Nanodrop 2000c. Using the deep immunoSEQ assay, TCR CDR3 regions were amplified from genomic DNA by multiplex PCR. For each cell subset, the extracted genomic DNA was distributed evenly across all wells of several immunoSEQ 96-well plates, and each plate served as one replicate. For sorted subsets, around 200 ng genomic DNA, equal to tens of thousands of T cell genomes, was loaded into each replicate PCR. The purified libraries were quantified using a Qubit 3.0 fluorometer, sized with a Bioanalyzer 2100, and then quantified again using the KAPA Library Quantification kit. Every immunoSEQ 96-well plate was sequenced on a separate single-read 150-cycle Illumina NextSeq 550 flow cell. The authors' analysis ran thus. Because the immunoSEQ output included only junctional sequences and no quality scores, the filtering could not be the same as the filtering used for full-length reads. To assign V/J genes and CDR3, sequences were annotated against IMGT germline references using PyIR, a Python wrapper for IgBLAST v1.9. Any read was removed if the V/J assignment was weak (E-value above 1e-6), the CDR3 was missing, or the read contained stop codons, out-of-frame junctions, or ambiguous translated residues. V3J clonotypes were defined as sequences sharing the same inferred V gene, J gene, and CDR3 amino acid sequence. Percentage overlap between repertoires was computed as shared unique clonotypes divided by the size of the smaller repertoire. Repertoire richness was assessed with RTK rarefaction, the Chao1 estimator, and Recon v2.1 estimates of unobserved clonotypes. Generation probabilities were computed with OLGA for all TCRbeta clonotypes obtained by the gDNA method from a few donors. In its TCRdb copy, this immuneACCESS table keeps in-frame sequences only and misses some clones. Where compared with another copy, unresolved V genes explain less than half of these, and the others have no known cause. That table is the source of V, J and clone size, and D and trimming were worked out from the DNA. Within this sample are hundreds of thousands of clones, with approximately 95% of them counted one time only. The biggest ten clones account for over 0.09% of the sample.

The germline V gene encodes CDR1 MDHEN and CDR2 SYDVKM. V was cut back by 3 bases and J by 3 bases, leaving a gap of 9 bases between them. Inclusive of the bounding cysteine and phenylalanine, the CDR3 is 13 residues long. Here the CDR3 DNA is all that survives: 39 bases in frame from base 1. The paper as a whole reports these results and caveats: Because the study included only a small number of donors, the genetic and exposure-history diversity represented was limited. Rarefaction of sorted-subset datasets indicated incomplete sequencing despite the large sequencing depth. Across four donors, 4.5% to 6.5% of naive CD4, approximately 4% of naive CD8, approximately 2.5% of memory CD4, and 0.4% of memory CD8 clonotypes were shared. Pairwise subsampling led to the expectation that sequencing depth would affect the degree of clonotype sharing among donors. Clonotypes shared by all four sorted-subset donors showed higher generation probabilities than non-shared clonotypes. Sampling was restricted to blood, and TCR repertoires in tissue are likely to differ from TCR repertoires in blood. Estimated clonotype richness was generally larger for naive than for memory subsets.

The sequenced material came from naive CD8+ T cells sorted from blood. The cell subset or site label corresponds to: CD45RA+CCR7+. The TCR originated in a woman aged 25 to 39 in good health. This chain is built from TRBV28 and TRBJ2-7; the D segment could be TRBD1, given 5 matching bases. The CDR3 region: CASSFVRDYEQYF. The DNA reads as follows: TGTGCCAGCAGTTTTGTCAGGGACTACGAGCAGTACTTC.